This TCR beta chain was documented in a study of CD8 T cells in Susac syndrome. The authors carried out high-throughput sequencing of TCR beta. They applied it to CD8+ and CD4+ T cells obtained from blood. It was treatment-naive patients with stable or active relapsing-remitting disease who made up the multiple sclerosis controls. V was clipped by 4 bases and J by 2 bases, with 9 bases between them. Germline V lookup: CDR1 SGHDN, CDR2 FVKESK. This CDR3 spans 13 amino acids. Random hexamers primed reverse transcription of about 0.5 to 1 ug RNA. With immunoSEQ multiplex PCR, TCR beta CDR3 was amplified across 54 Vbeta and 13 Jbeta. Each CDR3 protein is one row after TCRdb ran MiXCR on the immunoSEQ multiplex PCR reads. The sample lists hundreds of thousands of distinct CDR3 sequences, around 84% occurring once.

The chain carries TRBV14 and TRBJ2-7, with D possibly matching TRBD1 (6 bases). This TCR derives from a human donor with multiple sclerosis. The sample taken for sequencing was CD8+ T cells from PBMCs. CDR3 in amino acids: CASSRDNPYEQYF. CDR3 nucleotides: TGTGCCAGCAGCCGGGACAACCCCTACGAGCAGTACTTC.